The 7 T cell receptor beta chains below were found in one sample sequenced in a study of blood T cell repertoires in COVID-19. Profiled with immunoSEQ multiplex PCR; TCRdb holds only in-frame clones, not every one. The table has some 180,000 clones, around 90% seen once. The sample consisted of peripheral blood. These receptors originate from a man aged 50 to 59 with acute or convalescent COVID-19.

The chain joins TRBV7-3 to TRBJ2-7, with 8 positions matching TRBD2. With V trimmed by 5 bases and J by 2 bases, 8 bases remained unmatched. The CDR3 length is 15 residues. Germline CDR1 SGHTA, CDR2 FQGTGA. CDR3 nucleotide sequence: TGTGCCAGCAGCGAATATATAGCGGGACCCTACGAGCAGTACTTC. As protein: CASSEYIAGPYEQYF. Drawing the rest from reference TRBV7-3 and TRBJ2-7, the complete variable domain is GAGVSQTPSNKVTEKGKYVELRCDPISGHTALYWYRQSLGQGPEFLIYFQGTGAADDSGLPNDRFFAVRPEGSVSTLKIQRTERGDSAVYLCASSEYIAGPYEQYFGPGTRLTVT.

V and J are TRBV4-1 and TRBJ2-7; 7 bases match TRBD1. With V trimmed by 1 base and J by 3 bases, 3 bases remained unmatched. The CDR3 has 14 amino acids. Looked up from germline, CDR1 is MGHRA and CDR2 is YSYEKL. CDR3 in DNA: TGCGCCAGCAGCCAAGGGGACAGCCACTACGAGCAGTACTTC. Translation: CASSQGDSHYEQYF.

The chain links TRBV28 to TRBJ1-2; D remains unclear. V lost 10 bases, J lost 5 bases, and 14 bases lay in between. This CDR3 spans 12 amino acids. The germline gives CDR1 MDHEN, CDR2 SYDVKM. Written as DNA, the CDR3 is TGTGCCATCCAAAACGGGTTTTATGGCTACACCTTC. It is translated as CAIQNGFYGYTF.

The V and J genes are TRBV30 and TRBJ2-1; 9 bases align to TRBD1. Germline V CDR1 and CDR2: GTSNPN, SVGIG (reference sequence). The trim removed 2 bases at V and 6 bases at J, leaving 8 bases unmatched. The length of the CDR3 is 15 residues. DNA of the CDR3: TGTGCCTGGAGTCTTTGGGACAGGGAAGGCAATGAGCAGTTCTTC. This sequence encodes CAWSLWDREGNEQFF.

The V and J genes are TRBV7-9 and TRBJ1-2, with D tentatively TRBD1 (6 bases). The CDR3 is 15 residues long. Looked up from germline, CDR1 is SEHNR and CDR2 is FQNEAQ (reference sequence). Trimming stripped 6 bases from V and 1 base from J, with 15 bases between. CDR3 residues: CASSFTGISNYGYTF. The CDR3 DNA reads TGTGCCAGCAGTTTTACAGGGATTAGTAACTATGGCTACACCTTC.

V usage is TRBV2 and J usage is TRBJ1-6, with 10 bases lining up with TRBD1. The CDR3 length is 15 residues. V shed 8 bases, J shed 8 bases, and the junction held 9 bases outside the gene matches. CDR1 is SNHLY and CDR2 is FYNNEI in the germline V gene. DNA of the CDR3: TGTGCCAGCCGCCGGGACAGGGGTGCTTATTCACCCCTCCACTTT. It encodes CASRRDRGAYSPLHF.

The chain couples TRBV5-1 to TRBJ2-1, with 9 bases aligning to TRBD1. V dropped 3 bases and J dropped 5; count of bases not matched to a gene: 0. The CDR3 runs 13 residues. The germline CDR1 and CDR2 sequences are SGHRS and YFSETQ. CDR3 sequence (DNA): TGCGCCAGCAGCTGGACAGGGGACAATGAGCAGTTCTTC. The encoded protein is CASSWTGDNEQFF.